This TCR beta chain was recorded in a study of T cells in Graves' hyperthyroidism and ophthalmopathy. The germline CDR1 and CDR2 sequences are DFQATT and SNEGSKA (reference sequence). Trimming at V came to 3 bases and at J to 7 bases, leaving 10 bases not matched to a gene. The CDR3 covers 15 residues. Amplification targeted TCR beta CDR3 regions from RNA transcripts. Researchers ran a first-round RT-PCR on the TCR CDR3 using the HTBI primer set. One entry per CDR3 protein, called by TCRdb with MiXCR from the multiplex PCR reads. The sample lists 600,000 or so distinct CDR3 sequences, approximately 15% occurring once. The table lists this clonotype with many counts.

This clonotype was obtained from a woman aged 18-29 years with Graves' ophthalmopathy. Sequenced sample: blood. This chain uses TRBV20-1 with TRBJ2-4; 9 nucleotides match TRBD2. The CDR3 DNA sequence: TGCAGTGCTAGTATCGCGGGAGGGGAGAATAACATTCAGTACTTC. This translates into CSASIAGGENNIQYF.